This T cell receptor (beta chain) came from a study of spatial heterogeneity in lung cancer. Study-level information: The library had UMIs, and each TCR and UMI pair averaged more than ten raw reads. The study's findings and limits: Whereas they appeared in blood less at follow-up, ubiquitous expanded tumor TCRs appeared there more at resection.

This clonotype was seen many times. What it recognizes is unknown. The germline V and J ends were trimmed by 7 bases and 3 bases, with 13 bases remaining between them. The CDR3 is 14 residues long. Germline CDR1 is MNHEY and CDR2 is SVGEGT. Time point reported: sample taken at primary tumor resection. Unsorted whole RNA from tumor, nontumor lung or frozen PBMC underwent sequencing. A total of approximately 75 untreated early-stage non-small cell lung cancer patients served as donors. From the 5' RACE reads, TCRdb called clonotypes with MiXCR, one entry per CDR3 protein. The profile shows more than 45,000 distinct CDR3 sequences, roughly 5% of them singletons.

The material sequenced was PBMCs, taken at surgery. This sequence originates from a male donor with early-stage non-small cell lung cancer. V gene TRBV6-2 or TRBV6-3 combines with J gene TRBJ1-5; possibly TRBD1 for D (5 bases). CDR3 in DNA: TGTGCCAGCACCCCTCAGGGTCACAATCAGCCCCAGCATTTT. Translating it yields CASTPQGHNQPQHF.